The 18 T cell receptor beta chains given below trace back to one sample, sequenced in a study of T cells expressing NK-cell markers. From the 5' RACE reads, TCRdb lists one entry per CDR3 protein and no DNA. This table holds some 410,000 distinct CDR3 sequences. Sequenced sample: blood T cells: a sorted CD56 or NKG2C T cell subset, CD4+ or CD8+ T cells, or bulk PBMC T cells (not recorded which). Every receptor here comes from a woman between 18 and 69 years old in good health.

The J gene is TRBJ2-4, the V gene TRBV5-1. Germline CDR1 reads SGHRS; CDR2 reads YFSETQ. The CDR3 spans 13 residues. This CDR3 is CASKNEAKNIQYF.

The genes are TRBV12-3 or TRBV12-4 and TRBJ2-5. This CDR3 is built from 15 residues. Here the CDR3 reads CASSLRPQMEETQYF.

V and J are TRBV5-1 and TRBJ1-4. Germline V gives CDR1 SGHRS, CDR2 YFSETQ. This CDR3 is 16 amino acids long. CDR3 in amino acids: CASSLPVFGTNEKLFF.

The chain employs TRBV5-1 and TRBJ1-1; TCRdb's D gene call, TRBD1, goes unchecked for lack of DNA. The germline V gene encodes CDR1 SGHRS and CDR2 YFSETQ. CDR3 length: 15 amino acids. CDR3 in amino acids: CASSPQGQENTEAFF.

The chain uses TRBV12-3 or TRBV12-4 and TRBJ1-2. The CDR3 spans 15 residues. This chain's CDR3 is CASSFAATPNYGYTF.

CDR3 region: CASSHPPGLAGSSTGELFF. This chain uses TRBV5-1 with TRBJ2-2; TCRdb designates TRBD2, a call that cannot be tested without DNA. The V gene's germline CDR1 is SGHRS and CDR2 YFSETQ. The CDR3 is made up of 19 amino acids. Combining the CDR3 with reference TRBV5-1 and TRBJ2-2 gives the whole variable domain KAGVTQTPRYLIKTRGQQVTLSCSPISGHRSVSWYQQTPGQGLQFLFEYFSETQRNKGNFPGRFSGRQFSNSRSEMNVSTLELGDSALYLCASSHPPGLAGSSTGELFFGEGSRLTVL.

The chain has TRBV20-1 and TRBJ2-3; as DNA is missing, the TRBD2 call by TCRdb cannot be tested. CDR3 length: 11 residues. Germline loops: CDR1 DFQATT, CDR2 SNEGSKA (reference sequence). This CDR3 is CSALGLSTQYF.

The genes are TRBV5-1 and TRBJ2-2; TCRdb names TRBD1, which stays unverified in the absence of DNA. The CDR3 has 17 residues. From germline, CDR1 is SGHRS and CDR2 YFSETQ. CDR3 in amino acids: CASSLGVVPGNTGELFF.

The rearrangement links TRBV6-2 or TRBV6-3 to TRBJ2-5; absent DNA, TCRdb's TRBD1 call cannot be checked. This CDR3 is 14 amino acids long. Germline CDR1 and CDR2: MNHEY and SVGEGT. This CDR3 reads CASSYAGPQGTQYF.

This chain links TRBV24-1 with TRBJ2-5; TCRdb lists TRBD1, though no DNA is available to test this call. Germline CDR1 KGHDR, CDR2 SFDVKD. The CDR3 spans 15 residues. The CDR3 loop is CATGLGTGGDETQYF.

Here the CDR3 reads CASSQDRENNEQFF. This chain connects TRBV4-3 to TRBJ2-1; TCRdb reports TRBD2, a call that lacks DNA to check it against. This CDR3 is 14 amino acids long. Germline V gene sequence: CDR1 LGHNA, CDR2 YSLEER.

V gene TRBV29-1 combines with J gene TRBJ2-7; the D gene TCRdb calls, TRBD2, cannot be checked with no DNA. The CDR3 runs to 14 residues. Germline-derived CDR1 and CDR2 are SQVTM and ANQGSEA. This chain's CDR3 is CSVETSGPSYEQYF.

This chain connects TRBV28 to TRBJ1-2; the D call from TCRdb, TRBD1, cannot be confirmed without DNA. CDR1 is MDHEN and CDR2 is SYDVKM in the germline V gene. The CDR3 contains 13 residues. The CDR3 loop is CASSSQGAHGYTF.

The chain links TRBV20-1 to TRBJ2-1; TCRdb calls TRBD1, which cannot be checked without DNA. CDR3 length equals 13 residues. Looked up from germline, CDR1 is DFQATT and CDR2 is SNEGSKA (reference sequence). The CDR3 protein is CSAREQGINEQFF.

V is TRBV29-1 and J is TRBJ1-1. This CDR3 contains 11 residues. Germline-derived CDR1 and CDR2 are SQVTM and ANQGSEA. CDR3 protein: CSGKANTEAFF.

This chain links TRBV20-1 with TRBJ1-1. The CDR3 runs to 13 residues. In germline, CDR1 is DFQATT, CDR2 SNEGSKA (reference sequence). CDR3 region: CSVWPRSNTEAFF.

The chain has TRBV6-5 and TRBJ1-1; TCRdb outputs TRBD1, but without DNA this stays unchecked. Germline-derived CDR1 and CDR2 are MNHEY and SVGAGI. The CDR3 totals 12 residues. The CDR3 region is CASRGQNTEAFF.

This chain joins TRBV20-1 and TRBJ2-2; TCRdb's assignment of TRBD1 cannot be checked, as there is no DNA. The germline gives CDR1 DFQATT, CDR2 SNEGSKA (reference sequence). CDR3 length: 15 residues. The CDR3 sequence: CSALIGTRNTGELFF.